These 25 T cell receptor beta chains share one sample of origin, sequenced in a study of control samples from healthy donors and cancer patients. Only in-frame clones appear in the TCRdb table, and some are missing; sequencing was by immunoSEQ multiplex PCR. The table includes 95,000 to 150,000 clones, about 89% detected once. The sample consisted of blood. Receptors were obtained from a man between 45 and 60 years old in good health.

A single count supports this clone. This rearrangement joins TRBV19 to TRBJ1-1; 8 bases are a match to TRBD1. In germline, CDR1 is LNHDA, CDR2 SQIVND (reference sequence). The junction had 8 bases not matched to a gene; V was cut back by 10 bases and J by 4 bases. This CDR3 spans 13 amino acids. Written as DNA, the CDR3 is TGTGCCACCTCGGACAGGGAGGGCACTGAAGCTTTCTTT. Encoded protein: CATSDREGTEAFF.

V gene TRBV5-1 combines with J gene TRBJ1-1, with TRBD1 matching over 11 bases. CDR1 and CDR2 from the germline V gene are SGHRS and YFSETQ. V dropped 1 base and J dropped 1; count of bases not matched to a gene: 6. This CDR3 spans 17 amino acids. CDR3 region: CASSLWGQGVSNTEAFF. As DNA, the CDR3 is TGCGCCAGCAGCTTGTGGGGACAGGGGGTTTCGAACACTGAAGCTTTCTTT. Full variable domain (outside the CDR3, taken from reference TRBV5-1 and TRBJ1-1): KAGVTQTPRYLIKTRGQQVTLSCSPISGHRSVSWYQQTPGQGLQFLFEYFSETQRNKGNFPGRFSGRQFSNSRSEMNVSTLELGDSALYLCASSLWGQGVSNTEAFFGQGTRLTVV.

The chain couples TRBV10-1 to TRBJ1-5, with D possibly being TRBD1 (6 bases). With 3 bases removed from V and 6 bases from J, the gap between germline ends came to 18 bases. The CDR3 is made up of 16 amino acids. From germline, CDR1 is WNHNN and CDR2 SYGVQD (reference sequence). The DNA for the CDR3 is TGCGCCAGCAGTGAACAGGGAAGGGTGAAGGGTCAGCCCCAGCATTTT. This codes for CASSEQGRVKGQPQHF.

The J gene is TRBJ1-4, the V gene TRBV11-2; 8 bases fit TRBD1. V lost 1 base, J lost 4 bases, and 2 bases stayed unmatched. CDR3 length: 15 residues. Germline V lookup: CDR1 SGHAT, CDR2 FQNNGV. The CDR3 sequence: CASSLGDRSNEKLFF. Written as DNA, the CDR3 is TGTGCCAGCAGCTTAGGGGACAGGAGTAATGAAAAACTGTTTTTT.

The genes are TRBV5-5 and TRBJ2-2; D assignment may be TRBD1 or TRBD2 (6 bases each). The V end was cut by 5 bases, the J end by 3 bases, with 11 bases between. The germline V gene has CDR1 SGHKS and CDR2 YYEKEE (reference sequence). This CDR3 is built from 14 residues. The CDR3 spells CASRHREDTGELFF. The CDR3 bases are TGTGCCAGCAGACACAGGGAGGACACCGGGGAGCTGTTTTTT. The complete variable domain, with remaining parts taken from reference TRBV5-5 and TRBJ2-2, reads DAGVTQSPTHLIKTRGQQVTLRCSPISGHKSVSWYQQVLGQGPQFIFQYYEKEERGRGNFPDRFSARQFPNYSSELNVNALLLGDSALYLCASRHREDTGELFFGEGSRLTVL.

The genes are TRBV9 and TRBJ2-1; no clear D. V was trimmed by 2 bases and J by 2 bases, leaving 8 bases between them. Germline assignment: CDR1 SGDLS and CDR2 YYNGEE. The CDR3 covers 14 residues. DNA of the CDR3: TGTGCCAGCAGCGTTAGCCCAACCTACAATGAGCAGTTCTTC. This gives the protein CASSVSPTYNEQFF. Together with reference TRBV9 and TRBJ2-1, the CDR3 gives the full variable domain: DSGVTQTPKHLITATGQRVTLRCSPRSGDLSVYWYQQSLDQGLQFLIQYYNGEERAKGNILERFSAQQFPDLHSELNLSSLELGDSALYFCASSVSPTYNEQFFGPGTRLTVL.

The table lists this clone with a few counts. V and J are TRBV19 and TRBJ2-2; a weak D match, TRBD1 (6 bases). V was pared by 2 bases and J by 5 bases, with 6 bases between. CDR3 length: 13 amino acids. CDR1 and CDR2 from the germline V gene are LNHDA and SQIVND (reference sequence). CDR3: CASSIRGTGELFF. The CDR3 nucleotides are TGTGCCAGTAGTATAAGGGGGACCGGGGAGCTGTTTTTT.

The chain recombines TRBV10-3 with TRBJ2-5, with D possibly matching TRBD1 (5 bases). The CDR3 totals 15 residues. V was clipped by 2 bases and J by 4 bases, with 14 bases between them. From germline, CDR1 is ENHRY and CDR2 SYGVKD. This chain's CDR3 is CAISEGATWRETQYF. The CDR3 bases are TGTGCCATCAGTGAGGGGGCTACTTGGAGAGAGACCCAGTACTTC.

This rearrangement joins TRBV19 to TRBJ1-4, with D possibly TRBD1 on 5 matching bases. V was clipped by 5 bases and J by 1 base, with 11 bases between them. This CDR3 comprises 15 residues. The V gene's germline CDR1 is LNHDA and CDR2 SQIVND (reference sequence). CDR3 DNA sequence: TGTGCCAGTAGTGCTTCAGGGATAACTAATGAAAAACTGTTTTTT. Translated, it gives CASSASGITNEKLFF.

For this clone: The junction departs from germline at one end; a sequencing error may be responsible. CDR3 DNA: TGTGCCGGCAGCGGGGGACGGTTAATGAACACTGAAGCTTTCTTT. This gives the protein CAGSGGRLMNTEAFF. The chain links TRBV3-1 (or the pseudogene TRBV3-2) to TRBJ1-1, with a weak D call TRBD1 (5 bases). CDR3 length equals 15 residues. Germline CDR1 and CDR2: LGHDT and YNNKEL (reference sequence).

The gene calls are TRBV24-1 and TRBJ2-6; TRBD1 matches 7 bases. Trimming removed 4 bases from V and 2 bases from J; junction bases left unmatched: 7. The CDR3 is 17 residues long. The germline V gene has CDR1 KGHDR and CDR2 SFDVKD. In nucleotides, the CDR3 is TGTGCCACCAGTGACGGCAGGGGGTATCCTGGGGCCAACGTCCTGACTTTC. Its translation is CATSDGRGYPGANVLTF.

The J gene is TRBJ2-2, the V gene TRBV7-7; possibly TRBD1 for D (5 bases). The germline V gene encodes CDR1 SSHAT and CDR2 FNYEAQ (reference sequence). The CDR3 runs to 17 residues. V lost 6 bases and J lost 1, with 18 bases in between. As DNA, the CDR3 is TGTGCCAGCAGTTCCTCCCCACTAACAGGGAACACCGGGGAGCTGTTTTTT. Translated, it gives CASSSSPLTGNTGELFF.

The rearrangement uses TRBV11-2 and TRBJ2-5; TRBD2 agrees at 14 bases. The CDR3 is 20 residues long. The V gene's germline CDR1 is SGHAT and CDR2 FQNNGV. Germline trimming cut 0 bases from V and 1 base from J; bases unmatched to any gene: 10. For the CDR3, the DNA is TGTGCCAGCAGCTTAGAGGCCCTGGGACTAGCGGGGGTCTTCCAAGAGACCCAGTACTTC. Protein sequence: CASSLEALGLAGVFQETQYF.

This chain joins TRBV18 and TRBJ1-4, with TRBD1 matching over 9 bases. Germline trimming cut 1 base from V and 9 bases from J; bases unmatched to any gene: 12. Germline V gene sequence: CDR1 KGHSH, CDR2 LQKENI. The CDR3 is 17 residues long. The CDR3 sequence: CASSPQPQQGAFQKLFF. For the CDR3, the DNA is TGTGCCAGCTCACCACAACCCCAACAGGGGGCATTTCAAAAACTGTTTTTT.

The chain employs TRBV2 and TRBJ1-2, with TRBD1 as a possible D gene (5 bases). Trimming stripped 1 base from V and 6 bases from J, with 15 bases between. The CDR3 extends over 15 amino acids. CDR1 and CDR2 (germline): SNHLY, FYNNEI. As DNA, the CDR3 is TGTGCCAGCAGTGAAGACCCCTGGGGGGTTAATGGCTACACCTTC. Translating gives CASSEDPWGVNGYTF.

As DNA, the CDR3 is TGTGCCAGCAGGGGATGGGAGGGGGGTAACTATGGCTACACCTTC. Amino acid sequence: CASRGWEGGNYGYTF. The rearrangement joins TRBV7-2 to TRBJ1-2, with a tentative D call TRBD1 (6 bases). Looked up from germline, CDR1 is SGHTA and CDR2 is FQGNSA. The CDR3 loop spans 15 amino acids. Trimming removed 6 bases from V and 1 base from J, with 15 bases in between.

The rearrangement links TRBV21-1 to TRBJ2-3; TRBD1 is the table's D call, not checked against the DNA. TRBV21-1 is marked as a pseudogene. The CDR3 length is 14 residues. In DNA, the CDR3 is TGTGCCAGCAGCAAAGGACAGTTTACAGATACGCAGTATTTT. Protein sequence: CASSKGQFTDTQYF.

The V and J genes are TRBV4-1 and TRBJ2-3; D might be TRBD2 (5 bases). CDR3 length equals 12 residues. Germline V gene sequence: CDR1 MGHRA, CDR2 YSYEKL. The V gene lost 1 base and the J gene lost 6 bases, with 5 bases spanning the gap. In nucleotides, the CDR3 is TGCGCCAGCAGCCAAGCGGGGGATACGCAGTATTTT. Residues: CASSQAGDTQYF.

V and J are TRBV5-5 and TRBJ2-5; D call uncertain. The CDR3 covers 13 residues. V lost 1 base and J lost 5, with 9 bases in between. Per germline, CDR1 SGHKS and CDR2 YYEKEE (reference sequence). CDR3 sequence: CASSLWEEETQYF. The CDR3 DNA is TGTGCCAGCAGCTTGTGGGAAGAGGAGACCCAGTACTTC.

The gene calls are TRBV19 and TRBJ2-2; TRBD2 might be the D (5 bases). The CDR3 has 15 amino acids. Germline CDR1 LNHDA, CDR2 SQIVND (reference sequence). Trimming removed 6 bases from V and 3 bases from J, with 14 bases in between. CDR3 sequence reads: CASRLGKGYTGELFF. The DNA of the CDR3 is TGTGCCAGTAGACTAGGGAAGGGCTACACCGGGGAGCTGTTTTTT.

The chain couples TRBV2 to TRBJ2-1, with D unclear. Trimming pared 2 bases from V and 10 bases from J, leaving 12 bases between. Germline CDR1 and CDR2: SNHLY and FYNNEI. The CDR3 covers 13 residues. The CDR3 coding sequence is TGTGCCAGCAGTGAAAGGGATTATACCGAGCAGTTCTTC. Protein sequence: CASSERDYTEQFF.

V and J are TRBV5-1 and TRBJ2-5; 7 nucleotides line up with TRBD2. V lost 4 bases and J lost 5; bases outside the gene matches: 8. The CDR3 is 14 amino acids. The germline gives CDR1 SGHRS, CDR2 YFSETQ. CDR3 coding DNA: TGCGCCAGCAGCCCCGGGACTACTTTGGAGACCCAGTACTTC. This translates into CASSPGTTLETQYF.

This sequence joins TRBV3-1 (or the pseudogene TRBV3-2) and TRBJ2-2; 15 nucleotides align to TRBD2. The CDR3 spans 19 residues. Germline CDR1 is LGHDT and CDR2 is YNNKEL (reference sequence). V trimming: 2 bases; J trimming: 3 bases; junction bases outside the gene matches: 7. CDR3 amino acids: CASSQRGLAGGLDTGELFF. The CDR3 DNA is TGTGCCAGCAGCCAACGGGGACTAGCGGGGGGACTGGACACCGGGGAGCTGTTTTTT.

A single count supports this clone. The CDR3 nucleotides are TGCGCCAGCGGGGCGGAGGGGGAGACCCAGTACTTC. This gives the protein CASGAEGETQYF. The chain links TRBV5-1 to TRBJ2-5; a possible D gene is TRBD2 (6 bases). The germline CDR1 and CDR2 sequences are SGHRS and YFSETQ. V lost 7 bases and J lost 5, with 12 bases in between. The length of the CDR3 is 12 residues. Filled out from reference TRBV5-1 and TRBJ2-5, the complete variable domain reads KAGVTQTPRYLIKTRGQQVTLSCSPISGHRSVSWYQQTPGQGLQFLFEYFSETQRNKGNFPGRFSGRQFSNSRSEMNVSTLELGDSALYLCASGAEGETQYFGPGTRLLVL.

This chain joins TRBV6-5 and TRBJ1-2; tentatively, D is TRBD1 (6 bases). Germline CDR1 reads MNHEY; CDR2 reads SVGAGI. V shed 4 bases and J shed 8 bases, with 14 bases lying between them. The CDR3 runs to 13 residues. The CDR3 DNA sequence: TGTGCCAGCAGTTTACAGGGTCAGTGGGGCTACACCTTC. It codes for CASSLQGQWGYTF.